This T cell receptor beta chain appears in the sequencing data of a study of blood T cell repertoires in COVID-19 (dated by TCRdb to the early 2020s). In terms of the full investigation: Samples covering the acute and convalescent phases of COVID-19 were provided by collaborators in the United States, Italy and Spain. Deeply sampled blood TCRbeta repertoires from subjects exposed to, actively infected with, or recovered from COVID-19 were included in the dataset. HLA class I and class II types, where available, came from metadata supplied by the sample provider rather than from assay-based typing. The samples were drawn from the first 160 participants of the ongoing ImmuneRACE study and from over 950 subjects provided by 6 global collaborators. The material from the prospective study consisted of cDNA or gDNA derived from T cells, B-cell-depleted T cells, or PBMCs. A de-identified subject ID, COVID-19 status, age in years and sex were almost always included in the sample metadata. The repertoires were made available in a free public database intended to serve as a resource for research on the immune response to SARS-CoV-2. On the study overall, not on this receptor specifically: How much clinical and demographic metadata was included differed by source and by participant, and the metadata was provided uncurated.

This clone showed up just a few times. It has no known antigen specificity. No base qualities exist here, and no much larger clone lies one base off it. Whole blood was collected in K2EDTA tubes by collaborating institutions according to the institutions' own protocols. For TCRbeta analysis, collaborators shipped samples as frozen whole blood, isolated PBMCs, or DNA extracted from either of those sample types. The immunoSEQ Assay, a bias-controlled multiplex PCR, was used to amplify TCRbeta CDR3 regions from genomic DNA. Turning to the authors' computational methods: Within the assay, amplification of reference gene primers was used to estimate how many nucleated cells each sample contained. Sequence reads were collapsed and filtered to measure the absolute abundance of every unique TCRbeta CDR3 rearrangement. For each sample, productive Simpson clonality was calculated as the square root of Simpson's diversity index across productive rearrangements. TCRdb stores this immuneACCESS table with in-frame sequences only. Part of the clones is absent; in the studies checked, under half of the shortfall reflects unresolved V genes, and no reason is known for the rest. Clone size and the V and J calls come from that table; the DNA yielded D and trimming. For this sample there are about 76,000 clones; 75% to 85% appear just once. The ten largest make up roughly 41% of the sample.

The germline V gene supplies CDR1 SGDLS and CDR2 YYNGEE. The CDR3 spans 12 residues, from the cysteine through the phenylalanine. The retained sequence is limited to the CDR3, 36 bases, with the frame set at the first base. V was cut back by 6 bases and J by 0 bases, leaving a gap of 4 bases between them. The sequence came from a man older than 75 with acute or convalescent COVID-19. Sequenced input: peripheral blood. The chain uses TRBV9 and TRBJ1-3; a confident D gene designation cannot be given. The CDR3 protein: CASTGSGNTIYF. The DNA reads TGTGCCAGCACCGGCTCTGGAAACACCATATATTTT.